Listed here is a single TCR beta chain. Its antigen is unidentified. The V and J ends lost 4 bases and 1 base, in that order; junction bases with no gene match: 9. CDR3 size: 17 residues. Per germline, CDR1 SGHRS and CDR2 YFSETQ. This specimen belongs to a study of cytomegalovirus exposure and HLA in healthy donors. Whole-study results and caveats: Across HLA loci, a later analysis found differing TCR association rates, with DRB1 most and HLA-C fewest. It was shown in a later analysis that HLA-associated TCR beta chains were more clonally expanded than other, equally common chains. Indistinguishable V segments such as TRBV6-2 and TRBV6-3 were excluded. The productive fraction for most TCR beta V segments was about 87% or about 30% in an earlier analysis.

PCR was performed using 60 Vbeta and 13 Jbeta primers. Using immunoSEQ multiplex PCR, the repertoire was profiled, and TCRdb retains in-frame clones only, with some absent. The sample has 150,000 to 200,000 clones, 68% seen once. The sample taken for sequencing was PBMCs. The V call is TRBV5-1, the J call TRBJ2-5, with 11 bases aligning to TRBD2. The clonotype originates from a woman in her forties in good health and CMV-seropositive. The CDR3 sequence is CASSPRASGGLQETQYF. CDR3 DNA: TGCGCCAGCAGCCCGCGGGCTAGCGGGGGGCTCCAAGAGACCCAGTACTTC.